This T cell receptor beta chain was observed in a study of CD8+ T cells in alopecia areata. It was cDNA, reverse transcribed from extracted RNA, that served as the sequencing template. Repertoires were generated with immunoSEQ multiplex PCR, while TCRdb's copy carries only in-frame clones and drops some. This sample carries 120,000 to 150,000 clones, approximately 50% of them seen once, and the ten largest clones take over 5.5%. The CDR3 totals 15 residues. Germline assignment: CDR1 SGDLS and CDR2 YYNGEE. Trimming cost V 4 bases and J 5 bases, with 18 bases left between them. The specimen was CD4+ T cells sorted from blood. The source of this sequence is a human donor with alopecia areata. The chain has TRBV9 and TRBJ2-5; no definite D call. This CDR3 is CASSKQNGRWETQYF. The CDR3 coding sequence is TGTGCCAGCAGCAAACAGAACGGCCGGTGGGAGACCCAGTACTTC.